This T cell receptor (beta chain) emerged from a study of beta chain features in type 1 diabetes. Whole-study results and caveats: A cDNA-based sequencing approach could over-represent cells with high TCR expression. Insertions at VDJ junctions were less frequent in type 1 diabetes patients. These patients also deleted more nucleotides at the same junctions. HLA effects on TCRB rearrangement stayed unresolved here.

This clone was found a few times. Antigen: not known. Reverse transcription of all isolated RNA meant that expressed TCRB transcripts were sequenced. Approximately 3.7 million reads per sample on average were obtained from naive, central memory and regulatory T cell samples. Measured with immunoSEQ multiplex PCR; TCRdb has only the in-frame clones, and not every one. The sample carries about 330,000 clones, approximately 9.9% recorded once. The CDR3 consists of 11 residues. The V gene's germline CDR1 is SNHLY and CDR2 FYNNEI. The V end was cut by 2 bases, the J end by 7 bases, with 5 bases between. Sequencing was carried out using naive CD4+ T cells from blood. The rearrangement joins TRBV2 to TRBJ1-2, with unresolved D. The receptor comes from a woman aged 25 to 39 in good health. The CDR3 loop reads CASSESGGYTF. The CDR3 region has the DNA TGTGCCAGCAGTGAATCGGGTGGCTACACCTTC.